The rows below give T cell receptor beta chains drawn from one sample of a study of T-cell memory formation after mild COVID-19. A single record per CDR3 protein comes from TCRdb applying MiXCR to the 5' RACE reads. The sample shows some 300,000 distinct CDR3 sequences, approximately 19% of them seen only once. The specimen sequenced was PBMCs or a T cell subset sorted from them (not recorded which). The receptor set was obtained from a man between 18 and 29 years old who had mild COVID-19 (a few samples of this study predate the infection). Cell type and time point are not known. Both conserved end residues are part of each CDR3.

v_call	j_call	cdr3_aa
TRBV7-2	TRBJ1-3	CASSPPSRSGNTIYF
TRBV7-2	TRBJ2-1	CASSPRGVARVGEQFF
TRBV2	TRBJ1-5	CASSAGSLYSNQPQHF
TRBV7-9	TRBJ1-1	CASSRSGALNTEAFF
TRBV24-1	TRBJ2-3	CATQKRGSTDTQYF
TRBV7-2	TRBJ2-5	CASSLMGQETQYF
TRBV12-3/TRBV12-4	TRBJ2-5	CASSPTSGGPGVETQYF
TRBV10-3	TRBJ1-1	CAISEGDLTEAFF
TRBV4-1	TRBJ1-5	CASSRVGGVWSNQPQHF
TRBV7-2	TRBJ1-2	CASSLGTGLIAYGYTF
TRBV5-1	TRBJ2-2	CASSRGTANTGELFF
TRBV5-1	TRBJ2-2	CASSSLDRGINGELFF
TRBV7-9	TRBJ2-1	CASSYGTATNEQFF
TRBV9	TRBJ2-1	CASSLTIYEQFF
TRBV20-1	TRBJ2-1	CSAREGTGYGEQFF
TRBV5-1	TRBJ1-3	CASSLLGAGNTIYF
TRBV12-3/TRBV12-4	TRBJ1-2	CASSSLLQYGYTF
TRBV4-2	TRBJ1-1	CASSPYVHTEAFF
TRBV5-1	TRBJ1-2	CASSLFPEDVYGYTF
TRBV5-1	TRBJ1-4	CASSLGRASANEKLFF
TRBV20-1	TRBJ1-1	CSARDLGHRDTEAFF
TRBV7-9	TRBJ1-2	CASSTAEFYGYTF
TRBV29-1	TRBJ2-7	CSAALAGPYEQYF
TRBV11-3	TRBJ2-3	CASSPTSAGTQYF
TRBV27	TRBJ1-4	CASSSTLLGTGQKLFF
TRBV9	TRBJ2-1	CASSAGLAGAHEQFF
TRBV7-3	TRBJ2-3	CASSLSLAGGGEDTQYF
TRBV27	TRBJ2-2	CASSIQGILTGELFF
TRBV7-9	TRBJ1-4	CASSFITVNEKLFF
TRBV4-3	TRBJ2-5	CASSPMLTSGGETQYF
TRBV10-3	TRBJ2-3	CAISEPRGASSTDTQYF
TRBV2	TRBJ1-5	CASSESRDRAGQPQHF
TRBV7-8	TRBJ1-6	CASQGGPSPLHF
TRBV12-3/TRBV12-4	TRBJ2-5	CASSPSGGIEQYF
TRBV6-5	TRBJ2-7	CASSSPERYEQYF
TRBV7-8	TRBJ2-1	CASSLERGDVYEQFF
TRBV20-1	TRBJ1-1	CSARQGFRNTEAFF
TRBV6-1	TRBJ2-2	CASSEAQGRGGELFF
TRBV12-3/TRBV12-4	TRBJ1-5	CASSKGQHNQPQHF
TRBV4-3	TRBJ2-6	CASSQPGANVLTF
TRBV9	TRBJ2-3	CASSGPRGGQYF
TRBV6-2/TRBV6-3	TRBJ2-3	CASSYGWQRGAHSDTQYF
TRBV7-2	TRBJ1-5	CASSPTPGTIPPGDQPQHF
TRBV5-1	TRBJ2-3	CASSPTHTSTDTQYF
TRBV30	TRBJ2-3	CAWDGLAGGLGTDTQYF
TRBV20-1	TRBJ1-1	CSARDRYTEAFF
TRBV7-9	TRBJ1-2	CASSRRQEYDGYTF
TRBV4-1	TRBJ1-3	CASSQDITISGNTIYF